The 23 T cell receptor beta chains listed next were all sequenced from one sample in a study of T cell repertoires in cytomegalovirus infection. TCRdb reprocessed the reads via MiXCR and lists one record per CDR3 protein. The profile shows 200,000 or so distinct CDR3 sequences, 28% of them singletons. The sequenced sample was PBMCs. The origin of the receptors is a human donor in good health (CMV status not recorded). Some clones in this sample may be carry-over from other donors' samples.

This clonotype was detected a few times. V usage is TRBV2 and J usage is TRBJ2-5; TRBD2 is a possible D gene (6 bases). The V and J ends lost 4 bases and 5 bases respectively, with 32 bases between them. Germline CDR1 SNHLY, CDR2 FYNNEI. The CDR3 runs to 20 residues. DNA for the CDR3: TGTGCCAGCAGTGCCTGGCCGTGGGACTTTCCAAATAAGAAGAGGGAGACCCAGTACTTC. Residues: CASSAWPWDFPNKKRETQYF.

The chain joins TRBV7-9 to TRBJ2-3; D is ambiguous. Trimming left V 9 bases short and J 0 bases short, with 10 bases between. The CDR3 is 13 amino acids. Germline lookup yields CDR1 SEHNR and CDR2 FQNEAQ (reference sequence). In DNA form, the CDR3 reads TGTGCCAGTGAGAGCCAGAGCACAGATACGCAGTATTTT. It is translated as CASESQSTDTQYF.

This clonotype was recorded a few times. This chain links TRBV7-9 with TRBJ1-1; D gene uncertain. The germline V gene encodes CDR1 SEHNR and CDR2 FQNEAQ (reference sequence). Trimming took off 2 bases at V and 1 base at J, with 11 bases between the two ends. The CDR3 sequence is 15 residues long. The CDR3 is CASSLQALGNTEAFF. CDR3 bases: TGTGCCAGCAGCTTACAAGCATTGGGGAACACTGAAGCTTTCTTT. Full variable domain (outside the CDR3, taken from reference TRBV7-9 and TRBJ1-1): DTGVSQNPRHKITKRGQNVTFRCDPISEHNRLYWYRQTLGQGPEFLTYFQNEAQLEKSRLLSDRFSAERPKGSFSTLEIQRTEQGDSAMYLCASSLQALGNTEAFFGQGTRLTVV.

V usage is TRBV29-1 and J usage is TRBJ1-1; D not certain. V shed 5 bases and J shed 2 bases, with 3 bases lying between them. The CDR3 runs 10 residues. Germline values: CDR1 SQVTM, CDR2 ANQGSEA. CDR3 sequence (DNA): TGCAGCGTTAGAAACACTGAAGCTTTCTTT. This translates into CSVRNTEAFF.

This clonotype has just a few counts. V gene TRBV5-1 combines with J gene TRBJ1-3; D may be TRBD1 (5 bases). Germline assignment: CDR1 SGHRS and CDR2 YFSETQ. The CDR3 contains 15 residues. V dropped 3 bases and J dropped 1 base, with 11 bases sitting between them. The CDR3 bases are TGCGCCAGCAGCTCCACCCAGGGATCTGGAAACACCATATATTTT. Translating it yields CASSSTQGSGNTIYF.

A word on this clonotype: The junction and the germline gene differ at one end; a read error may be behind it. V usage is TRBV11-3 and J usage is TRBJ2-5; D unresolved. CDR1 and CDR2 (germline): SGHNT, YENEEA. This CDR3 is 13 amino acids long. The DNA for the CDR3 is TGTGTCAGCAGCTGGCGGAACCAAGAGACCCAGTACTTC. Its translation is CVSSWRNQETQYF.

The chain carries TRBV2 and TRBJ1-2, with 7 bases that match TRBD1. The CDR3 is 14 residues long. The junction had 9 bases not matched to a gene; V was cut back by 7 bases and J by 4 bases. The germline V gene encodes CDR1 SNHLY and CDR2 FYNNEI. The CDR3 sequence: CASNVGGASYGYTF. CDR3 nucleotides: TGTGCCAGCAACGTAGGGGGCGCGTCCTATGGCTACACCTTC. The whole variable domain, remainder taken from reference TRBV2 and TRBJ1-2, is EPEVTQTPSHQVTQMGQEVILRCVPISNHLYFYWYRQILGQKVEFLVSFYNNEISEKSEIFDDQFSVERPDGSNFTLKIRSTKLEDSAMYFCASNVGGASYGYTFGSGTRLTVV.

This clonotype was counted only a few times. The gene calls are TRBV2 and TRBJ1-5, with D perhaps TRBD1 (6 bases). Germline lookup yields CDR1 SNHLY and CDR2 FYNNEI. The CDR3 consists of 16 residues. V was clipped by 3 bases and J by 0 bases, with 12 bases between them. The CDR3 reads CASSDPGGGSNQPQHF. In DNA, the CDR3 is TGTGCCAGCAGTGATCCAGGAGGGGGTAGCAATCAGCCCCAGCATTTT. Using reference TRBV2 and TRBJ1-5 for the parts outside the CDR3, the full variable domain is EPEVTQTPSHQVTQMGQEVILRCVPISNHLYFYWYRQILGQKVEFLVSFYNNEISEKSEIFDDQFSVERPDGSNFTLKIRSTKLEDSAMYFCASSDPGGGSNQPQHFGDGTRLSIL.

At least ten counts were recorded for this clonotype. This sequence joins TRBV7-2 and TRBJ2-6; D not certain. V shed 6 bases and J shed 4 bases, with 16 bases lying between them. Germline CDR1 is SGHTA and CDR2 is FQGNSA. This CDR3 contains 16 residues. The CDR3: CASSSLGHRGANVLTF. In DNA form, the CDR3 reads TGTGCCAGCAGTTCTCTCGGGCATAGGGGGGCCAACGTCCTGACTTTC.

The rearrangement uses TRBV20-1 and TRBJ1-2; D is possibly TRBD1 (6 bases). The CDR3 is 13 amino acids. The germline V gene has CDR1 DFQATT and CDR2 SNEGSKA (reference sequence). With 5 bases removed from V and 4 bases from J, the gap between germline ends came to 14 bases. The CDR3 loop is CSASTGLTYGYTF. In nucleotides, the CDR3 is TGCAGTGCTTCCACAGGGTTGACCTATGGCTACACCTTC.

The chain links TRBV11-3 to TRBJ2-1, with 8 positions matching TRBD1. J was trimmed by 6 bases and V by 5 bases; bases with no gene match: 9. The CDR3 sequence is 15 residues long. Germline CDR1 and CDR2: SGHNT and YENEEA. The CDR3: CASSVGQAESNEQFF. The CDR3 coding sequence is TGTGCCAGCAGCGTGGGACAGGCGGAAAGCAATGAGCAGTTCTTC.

In this sample, this clonotype turned up a few times. The chain has TRBV5-1 and TRBJ2-4; D may be TRBD1 (5 bases). Germline-derived CDR1 and CDR2 are SGHRS and YFSETQ. Deletions cut 0 bases from V and 0 bases from J, with 16 bases between. The CDR3 runs 18 residues. CDR3 in amino acids: CASSLVVGQHLAKNIQYF. The CDR3 DNA reads as TGCGCCAGCAGCTTGGTTGTCGGACAACATCTAGCCAAAAACATTCAGTACTTC.

J is TRBJ1-1 and V is TRBV5-5; 8 bases match TRBD1. With 3 bases clipped from V and 4 bases from J, the junction kept 14 bases outside the gene matches. CDR3 length equals 17 residues. Germline values: CDR1 SGHKS, CDR2 YYEKEE (reference sequence). CDR3 DNA sequence: TGTGCCAGCAGCTCCCATGGAGCAGGGGGCGAGGGCACTGAAGCTTTCTTT. Translated, it gives CASSSHGAGGEGTEAFF.

This clonotype was observed many times. This rearrangement joins TRBV7-9 to TRBJ2-7; TRBD2 matches 11 bases. This CDR3 spans 16 amino acids. V trimming: 6 bases; J trimming: 0 bases; junction bases outside the gene matches: 7. Germline V gene lookup returns CDR1 SEHNR and CDR2 FQNEAQ (reference sequence). CDR3 protein: CASSIRLAGSSYEQYF. The CDR3 region has the DNA TGTGCCAGCAGTATAAGACTAGCGGGGAGCTCCTACGAGCAGTACTTC.

About this clonotype: The junction and the germline gene differ at one end; a read error may be behind it. The chain links TRBV12-3 or TRBV12-4 to TRBJ1-1; weak D call: TRBD1 (6 bases). The CDR3 runs 16 residues. CDR3 amino acids: CASSRPGTLMNIEAFF. The CDR3 region has the DNA TGTGCCAGCAGTCGTCCCGGGACACTCATGAACATTGAAGCTTTCTTT.

V gene TRBV6-2 or TRBV6-3 combines with J gene TRBJ1-2, with D perhaps TRBD1 (6 bases). The CDR3 sequence is 15 residues long. Trimming removed 6 bases from V and 8 bases from J, with 22 bases in between. Germline loops: CDR1 MNHEY, CDR2 SVGEGT. Here the CDR3 reads CASSYPGQLRGGYTF. The CDR3 coding sequence is TGTGCCAGCAGCTATCCAGGACAGCTCCGGGGCGGCTACACCTTC.

This clonotype was observed many times. The V call is TRBV7-6, the J call TRBJ1-1, with 8 bases lining up with TRBD1. V lost 6 bases to trimming and J lost 1 base; unmatched junction nucleotides: 4. The CDR3 runs 14 residues. In germline, CDR1 is SGHVS, CDR2 FNYEAQ. CDR3 coding DNA: TGTGCCAGCAGTCGACAGGGGAGGAACACTGAAGCTTTCTTT. Protein product: CASSRQGRNTEAFF.

Concerning this clonotype itself: It may be a read error: a sequence one base away is much more abundant. The chain recombines TRBV7-6 with TRBJ2-3; 9 bases match TRBD2. Germline V gene sequence: CDR1 SGHVS, CDR2 FNYEAQ. The V and J ends lost 4 bases and 4 bases, in that order; junction bases with no gene match: 9. CDR3 length: 16 amino acids. The CDR3 is CASSSRTSAYADTQYF. The CDR3 coding sequence is TGTGCCAGCAGCTCCCGGACTAGCGCCTACGCAGATACGCAGTATTTT. The full variable domain, with the rest looked up from reference TRBV7-6 and TRBJ2-3, is GAGVSQSPRYKVTKRGQDVALRCDPISGHVSLYWYRQALGQGPEFLTYFNYEAQQDKSGLPNDRFSAERPEGSISTLTIQRTEQRDSAMYRCASSSRTSAYADTQYFGPGTRLTVL.

This clonotype was seen only a few times. In DNA, the CDR3 is TGTGCCAGCAGTCGAGAGGAAGCTGGCTACACCTTC. Amino acid sequence: CASSREEAGYTF. V is TRBV12-3 or TRBV12-4 and J is TRBJ1-2, with D unresolved. The CDR3 is 12 residues long. The V end lost 5 bases, the J end lost 7 bases, and 11 bases lay between the germline ends.

In its sample, this clonotype was seen a few times. The chain combines TRBV5-4 with TRBJ2-5, with D perhaps being TRBD1 or TRBD2 (6 bases each). Per germline, CDR1 SGHNT and CDR2 YYREEE (reference sequence). The V and J ends lost 4 bases and 5 bases respectively, with 18 bases between them. The CDR3 runs to 15 residues. The CDR3 sequence is CASSPPGGIGETQYF. The CDR3, as DNA: TGTGCCAGCAGCCCCCCCGGGGGCATAGGGGAGACCCAGTACTTC.

This clonotype appeared a few times. The rearrangement links TRBV11-3 to TRBJ1-1; D gene uncertain. V gave up 3 bases and J gave up 4 bases, with 9 bases separating them. CDR1 SGHNT and CDR2 YENEEA come from the germline V gene. This CDR3 comprises 13 residues. The CDR3 sequence: CASSFLPGTEAFF. The CDR3 region has the DNA TGTGCCAGCAGCTTCCTCCCGGGCACTGAAGCTTTCTTT.

The rearrangement joins TRBV7-6 to TRBJ2-7; 7 bases are a match to TRBD2. This CDR3 spans 14 amino acids. Germline V gene lookup returns CDR1 SGHVS and CDR2 FNYEAQ. The ends lost 3 bases at V and 4 bases at J; junction bases unmatched: 6. The chain's CDR3 is CASSFKAGSYEQYF. CDR3 nucleotides: TGTGCCAGCAGCTTCAAAGCGGGGTCTTACGAGCAGTACTTC.

V gene TRBV6-5 combines with J gene TRBJ2-7; tentative D call: TRBD1 (5 bases). This CDR3 spans 13 amino acids. The V end was cut by 2 bases, the J end by 2 bases, with 7 bases between. Germline V lookup: CDR1 MNHEY, CDR2 SVGAGI. CDR3 amino acids: CASSYIGAYEQYF. Here the CDR3 DNA reads TGTGCCAGCAGTTACATAGGGGCCTACGAGCAGTACTTC.